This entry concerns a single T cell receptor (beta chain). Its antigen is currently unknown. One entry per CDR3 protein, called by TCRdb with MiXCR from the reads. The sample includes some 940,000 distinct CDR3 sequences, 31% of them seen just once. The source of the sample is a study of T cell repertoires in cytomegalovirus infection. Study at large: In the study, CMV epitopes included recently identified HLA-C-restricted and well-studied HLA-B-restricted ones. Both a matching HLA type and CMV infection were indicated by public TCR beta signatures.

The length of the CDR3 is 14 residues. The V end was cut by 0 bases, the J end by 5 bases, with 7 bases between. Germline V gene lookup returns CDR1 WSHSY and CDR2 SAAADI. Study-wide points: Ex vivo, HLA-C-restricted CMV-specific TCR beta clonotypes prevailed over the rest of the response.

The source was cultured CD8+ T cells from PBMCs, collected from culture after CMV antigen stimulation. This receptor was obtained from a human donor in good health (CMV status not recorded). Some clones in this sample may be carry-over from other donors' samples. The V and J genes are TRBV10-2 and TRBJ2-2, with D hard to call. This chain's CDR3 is CASSESGVTGELFF. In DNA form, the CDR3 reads TGCGCCAGCAGTGAGTCTGGGGTGACCGGGGAGCTGTTTTTT.